This TCR beta chain was obtained from a study of blood T cell repertoires in COVID-19 (TCRdb year 2020). With respect to the entire study: Samples from collaborators originated in the United States, Italy and Spain and spanned both the acute and convalescent phases of COVID-19. The samples were drawn from the first 160 participants of the ongoing ImmuneRACE study and from some 1,300 subjects provided by 6 global collaborators. The sample metadata nearly always contained a de-identified subject ID, COVID-19 status, age in years and sex. The prospective study material was composed of cDNA or gDNA derived from T cells, B-cell-depleted T cells, or PBMCs. Where available, HLA class I and class II types were obtained from metadata supplied by the sample provider rather than from assay-based typing. Deeply sampled blood TCRbeta repertoires from subjects exposed to, actively infected with, or recovered from COVID-19 were included in the dataset. The repertoires were made available in a free public database intended to serve as a resource for research on the immune response to SARS-CoV-2. Study-wide conclusions, independent of this receptor: The amount of clinical and demographic metadata varied by source and participant and was provided uncurated.

Each collaborating institution followed its own protocols to collect whole blood in K2EDTA tubes. For TCRbeta analysis, collaborators shipped samples as frozen whole blood, isolated PBMCs, or DNA extracted from either of those sample types. The immunoSEQ Assay, a bias-controlled multiplex PCR, was used to amplify TCRbeta CDR3 regions from genomic DNA. The source study handled its data this way. The number of nucleated cells in each sample was estimated from the amplification of reference gene primers within the assay. To quantify the absolute abundance of each unique TCRbeta CDR3 rearrangement, sequence reads were collapsed and filtered. For each sample, productive Simpson clonality was calculated by taking the square root of Simpson's diversity index across productive rearrangements. TCRdb obtained this table from immuneACCESS and retained in-frame rearrangements with V and J assigned. These tables miss some clones; where compared with another copy, unresolved V genes account for less than half of the shortfall, and the remainder is unexplained. The D gene and trimming were derived from the DNA, and the V and J assignments and clone size from that table. This sample comprises about 94,000 clones, 65% to 80% of them detected only once. The ten largest make up roughly 45% of the sample.

As regards this clone: The specificity of this receptor is unknown. Base qualities are missing; no much larger clone stands one base away.

The source of this sequence is a human donor in a cohort sampled during active COVID-19. The sample comprised peripheral blood.

The CDR3 has the sequence CASSLTLAGPNEQFF. The DNA is TGTGCCAGCAGCTTAACACTAGCGGGGCCCAATGAGCAGTTCTTC. The V and J segments used are TRBV7-9 and TRBJ2-1, with TRBD2 identical over 10 junction bases. CDR1 and CDR2 (SEHNR, FQNEAQ) derive from the germline V gene (reference sequence). Germline trimming amounts to 2 bases on V and 6 bases on J, with 4 as the count of junction bases outside the gene matches. The CDR3 has 15 amino acids, counting the end cysteine and phenylalanine. The CDR3 DNA has 45 bases and is translated from base 1.